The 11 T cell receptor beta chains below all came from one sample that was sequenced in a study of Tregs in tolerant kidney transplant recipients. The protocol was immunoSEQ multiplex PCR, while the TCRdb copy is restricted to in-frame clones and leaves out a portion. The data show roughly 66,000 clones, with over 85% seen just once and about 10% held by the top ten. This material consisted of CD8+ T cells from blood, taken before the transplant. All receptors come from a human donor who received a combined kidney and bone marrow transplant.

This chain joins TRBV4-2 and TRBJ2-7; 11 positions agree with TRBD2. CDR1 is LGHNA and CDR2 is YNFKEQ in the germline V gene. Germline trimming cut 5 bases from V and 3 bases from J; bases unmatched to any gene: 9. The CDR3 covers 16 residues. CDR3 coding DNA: TGTGCCAGCAGCAAGTTGATAGGACTAGCGGGCTACGAGCAGTACTTC. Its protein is CASSKLIGLAGYEQYF.

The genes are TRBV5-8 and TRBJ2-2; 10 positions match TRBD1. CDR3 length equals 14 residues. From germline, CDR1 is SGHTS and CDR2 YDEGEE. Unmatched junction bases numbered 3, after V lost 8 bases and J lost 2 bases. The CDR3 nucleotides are TGTGCCAGGCGGGACAGGGGAAACACCGGGGAGCTGTTTTTT. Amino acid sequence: CARRDRGNTGELFF. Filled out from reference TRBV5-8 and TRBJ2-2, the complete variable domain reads EAGVTQSPTHLIKTRGQQATLRCSPISGHTSVYWYQQALGLGLQFLLWYDEGEERNRGNFPPRFSGRQFPNYSSELNVNALELEDSALYLCARRDRGNTGELFFGEGSRLTVL.

This CDR3 is CASSVRTDLYNEQFF. In DNA, the CDR3 is TGTGCCAGCAGCGTACGGACAGACCTCTACAATGAGCAGTTCTTC. The V gene is TRBV9, the J gene TRBJ2-1; possibly TRBD1 for D (6 bases). This CDR3 has 15 residues. V was cut by 1 base and J by 3 bases, with 11 bases left in between. CDR1 and CDR2 from the germline V gene are SGDLS and YYNGEE.

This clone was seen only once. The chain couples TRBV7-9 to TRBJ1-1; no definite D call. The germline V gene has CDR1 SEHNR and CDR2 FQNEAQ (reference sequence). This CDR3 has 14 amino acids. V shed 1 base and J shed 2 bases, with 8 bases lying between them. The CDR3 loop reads CASSLGLLNTEAFF. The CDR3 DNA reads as TGTGCCAGCAGCTTAGGATTACTCAACACTGAAGCTTTCTTT.

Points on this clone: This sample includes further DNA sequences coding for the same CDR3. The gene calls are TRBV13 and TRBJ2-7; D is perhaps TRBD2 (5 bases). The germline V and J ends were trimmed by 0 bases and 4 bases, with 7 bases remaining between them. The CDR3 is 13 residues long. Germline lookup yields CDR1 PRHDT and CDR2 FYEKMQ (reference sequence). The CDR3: CASSLGRGYEQYF. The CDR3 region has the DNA TGTGCCAGCAGCTTAGGCCGAGGGTACGAGCAGTACTTC.

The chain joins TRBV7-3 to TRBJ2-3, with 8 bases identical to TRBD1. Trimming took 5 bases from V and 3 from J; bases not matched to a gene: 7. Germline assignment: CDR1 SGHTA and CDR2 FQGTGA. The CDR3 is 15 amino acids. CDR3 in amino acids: CASSVQGVGTDTQYF. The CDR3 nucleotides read TGTGCCAGCAGCGTACAGGGGGTCGGGACAGATACGCAGTATTTT.

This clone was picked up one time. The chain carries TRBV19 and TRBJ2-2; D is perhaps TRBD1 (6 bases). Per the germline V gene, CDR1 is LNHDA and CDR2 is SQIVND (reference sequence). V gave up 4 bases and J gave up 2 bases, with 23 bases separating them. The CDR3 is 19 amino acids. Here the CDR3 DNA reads TGTGCCAGTAGTAGCCCCCGAACAGGGTTTACCACAAACACCGGGGAGCTGTTTTTT. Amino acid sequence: CASSSPRTGFTTNTGELFF. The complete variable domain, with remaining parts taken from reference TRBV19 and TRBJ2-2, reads DGGITQSPKYLFRKEGQNVTLSCEQNLNHDAMYWYRQDPGQGLRLIYYSQIVNDFQKGDIAEGYSVSREKKESFPLTVTSAQKNPTAFYLCASSSPRTGFTTNTGELFFGEGSRLTVL.

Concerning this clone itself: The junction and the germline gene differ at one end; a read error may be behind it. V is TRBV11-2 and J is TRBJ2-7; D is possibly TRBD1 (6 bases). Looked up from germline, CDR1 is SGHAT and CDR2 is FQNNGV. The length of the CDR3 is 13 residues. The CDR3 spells CASSYGQTYEQHF. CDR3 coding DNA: TGTGCCAGCAGCTATGGACAGACCTACGAGCAGCACTTC. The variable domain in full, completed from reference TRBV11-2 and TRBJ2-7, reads EAGVAQSPRYKIIEKRQSVAFWCNPISGHATLYWYQQILGQGPKLLIQFQNNGVVDDSQLPKDRFSAERLKGVDSTLKIQPAKLEDSAVYLCASSYGQTYEQHFGPGTRLTVT.

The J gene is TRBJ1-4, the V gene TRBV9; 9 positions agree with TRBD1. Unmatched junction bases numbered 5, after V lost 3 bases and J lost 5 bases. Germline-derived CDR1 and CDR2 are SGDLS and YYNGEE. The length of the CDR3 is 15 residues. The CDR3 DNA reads TGTGCCAGCAGCGCTTCCGGGACAGGGAATGAAAAACTGTTTTTT. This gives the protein CASSASGTGNEKLFF.

The CDR3 is CASSSLPRDPKETQYF. The CDR3 nucleotides read TGTGCCAGCAGTTCACTACCCCGGGATCCTAAAGAGACCCAGTACTTC. This chain uses TRBV27 with TRBJ2-5; D might be TRBD2 (5 bases). Trimming cost V 4 bases and J 3 bases, with 18 bases left between them. Germline V lookup: CDR1 MNHEY, CDR2 SMNVEV (reference sequence). CDR3 size: 16 residues.

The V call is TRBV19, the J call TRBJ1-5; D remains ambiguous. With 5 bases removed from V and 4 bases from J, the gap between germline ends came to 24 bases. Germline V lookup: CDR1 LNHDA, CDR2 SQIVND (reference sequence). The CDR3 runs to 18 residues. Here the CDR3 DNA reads TGTGCCAGTAGTCCCTCCTTCGGCTCTTATTCGGGGAATCAGCCCCAGCATTTT. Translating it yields CASSPSFGSYSGNQPQHF.